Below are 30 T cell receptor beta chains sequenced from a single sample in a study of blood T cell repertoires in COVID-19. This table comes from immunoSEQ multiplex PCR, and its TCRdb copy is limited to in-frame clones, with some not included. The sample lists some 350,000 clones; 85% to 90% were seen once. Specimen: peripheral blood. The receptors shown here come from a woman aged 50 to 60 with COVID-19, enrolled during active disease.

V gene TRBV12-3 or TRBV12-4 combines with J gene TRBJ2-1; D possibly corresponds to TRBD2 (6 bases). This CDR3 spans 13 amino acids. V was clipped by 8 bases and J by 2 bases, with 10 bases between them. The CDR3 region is CASGGGAYNEQFF. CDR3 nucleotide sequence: TGTGCCAGCGGGGGAGGAGCCTACAATGAGCAGTTCTTC.

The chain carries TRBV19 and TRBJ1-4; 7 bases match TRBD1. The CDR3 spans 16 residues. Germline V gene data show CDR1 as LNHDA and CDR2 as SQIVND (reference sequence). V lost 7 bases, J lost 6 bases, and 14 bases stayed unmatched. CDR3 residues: CASTARTGKRDEKLFF. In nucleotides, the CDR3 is TGTGCCAGTACCGCCAGGACAGGTAAAAGGGATGAAAAACTGTTTTTT.

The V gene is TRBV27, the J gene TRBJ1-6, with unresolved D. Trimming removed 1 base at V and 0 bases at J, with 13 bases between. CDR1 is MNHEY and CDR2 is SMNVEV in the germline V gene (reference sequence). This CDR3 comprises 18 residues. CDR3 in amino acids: CASSLFAEGSSYNSPLHF. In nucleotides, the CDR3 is TGTGCCAGCAGTTTATTCGCAGAGGGATCCTCCTATAATTCACCCCTCCACTTT.

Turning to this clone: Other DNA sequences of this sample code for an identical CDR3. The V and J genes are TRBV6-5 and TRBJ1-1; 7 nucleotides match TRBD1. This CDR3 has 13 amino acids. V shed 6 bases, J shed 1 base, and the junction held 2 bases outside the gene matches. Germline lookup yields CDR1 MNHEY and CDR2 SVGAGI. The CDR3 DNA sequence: TGTGCCAGCAGGGGACAGACGAACACTGAAGCTTTCTTT. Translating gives CASRGQTNTEAFF.

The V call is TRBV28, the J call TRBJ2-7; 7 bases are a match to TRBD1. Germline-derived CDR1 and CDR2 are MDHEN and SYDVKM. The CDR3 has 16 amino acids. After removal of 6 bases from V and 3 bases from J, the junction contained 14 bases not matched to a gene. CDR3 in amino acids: CASSRQAGQDRYEQYF. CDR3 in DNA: TGTGCCAGCAGCCGCCAGGCCGGACAGGATCGCTACGAGCAGTACTTC.

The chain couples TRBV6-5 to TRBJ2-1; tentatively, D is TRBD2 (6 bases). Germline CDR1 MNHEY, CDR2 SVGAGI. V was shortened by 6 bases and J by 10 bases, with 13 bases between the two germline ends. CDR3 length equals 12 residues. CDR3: CASSTGLHEQFF. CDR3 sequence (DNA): TGTGCCAGCAGCACGGGACTTCACGAGCAGTTCTTC.

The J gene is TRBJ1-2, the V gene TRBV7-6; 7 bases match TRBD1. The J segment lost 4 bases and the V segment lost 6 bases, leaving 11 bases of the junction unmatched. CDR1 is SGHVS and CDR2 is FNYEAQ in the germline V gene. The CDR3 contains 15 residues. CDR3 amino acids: CASSNYRGDSYGYTF. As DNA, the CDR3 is TGTGCCAGCAGTAATTACAGGGGTGATAGCTATGGCTACACCTTC.

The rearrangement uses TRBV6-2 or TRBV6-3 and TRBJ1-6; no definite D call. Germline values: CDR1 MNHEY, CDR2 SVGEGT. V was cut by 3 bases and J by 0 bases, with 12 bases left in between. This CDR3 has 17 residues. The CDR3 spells CASSYYELGSYNSPLHF. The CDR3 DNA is TGTGCCAGCAGTTATTACGAACTCGGCTCCTATAATTCACCCCTCCACTTT.

CDR3 sequence: CASSQETYETGGWGGDTQYF. For the CDR3, the DNA is TGCGCCAGCAGCCAAGAGACTTATGAAACAGGGGGCTGGGGGGGAGATACGCAGTATTTT. The J gene is TRBJ2-3, the V gene TRBV4-1, with 9 bases lining up with TRBD1. This CDR3 spans 20 amino acids. V was pared by 0 bases and J by 5 bases, with 18 bases of the junction left unmatched. Germline-derived CDR1 and CDR2 are MGHRA and YSYEKL.

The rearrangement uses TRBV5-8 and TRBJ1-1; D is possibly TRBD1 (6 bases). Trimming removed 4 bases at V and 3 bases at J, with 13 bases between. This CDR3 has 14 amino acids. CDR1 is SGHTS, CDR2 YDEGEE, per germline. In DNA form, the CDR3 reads TGTGCCAGCAGCCCGAACAGGGACCACACTGAAGCTTTCTTT. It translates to CASSPNRDHTEAFF. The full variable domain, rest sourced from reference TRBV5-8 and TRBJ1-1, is EAGVTQSPTHLIKTRGQQATLRCSPISGHTSVYWYQQALGLGLQFLLWYDEGEERNRGNFPPRFSGRQFPNYSSELNVNALELEDSALYLCASSPNRDHTEAFFGQGTRLTVV.

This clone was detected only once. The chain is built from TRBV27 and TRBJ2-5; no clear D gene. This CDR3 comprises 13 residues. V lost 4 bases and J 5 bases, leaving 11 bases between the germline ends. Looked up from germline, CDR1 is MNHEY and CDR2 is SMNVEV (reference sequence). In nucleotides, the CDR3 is TGTGCCAGCAGTTACCTGGCCTCGGAGACCCAGTACTTC. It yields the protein CASSYLASETQYF.

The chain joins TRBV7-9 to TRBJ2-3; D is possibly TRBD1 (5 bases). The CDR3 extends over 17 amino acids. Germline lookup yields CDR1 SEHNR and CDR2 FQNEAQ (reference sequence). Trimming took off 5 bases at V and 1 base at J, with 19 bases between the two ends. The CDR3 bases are TGTGCCAGCAGCGCTCTAGGGGCGGTGGTGGGCACAGATACGCAGTATTTT. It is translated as CASSALGAVVGTDTQYF.

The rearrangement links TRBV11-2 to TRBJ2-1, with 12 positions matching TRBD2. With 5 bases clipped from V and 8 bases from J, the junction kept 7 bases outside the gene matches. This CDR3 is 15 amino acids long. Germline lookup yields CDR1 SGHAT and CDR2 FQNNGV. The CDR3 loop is CASSQTSGSTHEQFF. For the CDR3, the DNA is TGTGCCAGCAGCCAGACTAGCGGGAGCACCCATGAGCAGTTCTTC.

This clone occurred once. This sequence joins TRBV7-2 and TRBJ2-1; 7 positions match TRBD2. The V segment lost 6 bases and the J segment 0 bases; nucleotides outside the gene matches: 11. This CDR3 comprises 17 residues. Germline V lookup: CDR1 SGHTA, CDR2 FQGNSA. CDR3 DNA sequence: TGTGCCAGCAGTCGAATAGCCGGGACTACCTCCTACAATGAGCAGTTCTTC. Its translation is CASSRIAGTTSYNEQFF.

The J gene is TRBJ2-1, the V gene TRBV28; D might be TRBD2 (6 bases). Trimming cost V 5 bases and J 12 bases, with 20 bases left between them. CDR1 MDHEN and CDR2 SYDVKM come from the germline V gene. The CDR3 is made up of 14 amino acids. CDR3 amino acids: CASSPDRDFGVQFF. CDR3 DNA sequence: TGTGCCAGCAGTCCTGATAGGGACTTCGGGGTGCAGTTCTTC.

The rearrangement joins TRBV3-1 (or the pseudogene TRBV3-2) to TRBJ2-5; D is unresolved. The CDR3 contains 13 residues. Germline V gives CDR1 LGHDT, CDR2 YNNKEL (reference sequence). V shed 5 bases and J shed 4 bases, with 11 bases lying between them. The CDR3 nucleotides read TGTGCCAGCAGCTCCCCCCCGGGAGAGACCCAGTACTTC. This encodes CASSSPPGETQYF.

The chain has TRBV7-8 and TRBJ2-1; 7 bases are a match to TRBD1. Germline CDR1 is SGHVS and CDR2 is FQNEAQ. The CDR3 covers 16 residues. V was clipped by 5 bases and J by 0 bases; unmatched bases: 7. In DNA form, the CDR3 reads TGTGCCAGCAGCCCCGGACAGGCCAACTCCTACAATGAGCAGTTCTTC. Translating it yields CASSPGQANSYNEQFF.

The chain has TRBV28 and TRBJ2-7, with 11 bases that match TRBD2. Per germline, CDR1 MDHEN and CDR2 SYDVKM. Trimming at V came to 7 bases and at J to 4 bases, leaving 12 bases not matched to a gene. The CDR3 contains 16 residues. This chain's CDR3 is CASNPSGRTGAYEQYF. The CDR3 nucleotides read TGTGCCAGCAACCCTAGCGGGAGGACAGGTGCGTACGAGCAGTACTTC.

The CDR3 region has the DNA TGCAGCGTCGCCAGGACAGGGGGCAGGTACGAGCAGTACTTC. Residues: CSVARTGGRYEQYF. This chain joins TRBV29-1 and TRBJ2-7, with 11 nucleotides matching TRBD1. V shed 6 bases, J shed 4 bases, and the junction held 8 bases outside the gene matches. Germline CDR1 reads SQVTM; CDR2 reads ANQGSEA. There are 14 residues in the CDR3.

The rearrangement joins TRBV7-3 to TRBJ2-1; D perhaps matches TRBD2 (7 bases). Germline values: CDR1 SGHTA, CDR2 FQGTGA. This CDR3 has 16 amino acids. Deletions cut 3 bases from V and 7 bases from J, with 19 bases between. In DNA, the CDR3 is TGTGCCAGCAGCTTCACCTCTGGCGGGGGCGGGAATGAGCAGTTCTTC. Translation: CASSFTSGGGGNEQFF. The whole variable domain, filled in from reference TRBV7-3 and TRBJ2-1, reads GAGVSQTPSNKVTEKGKYVELRCDPISGHTALYWYRQSLGQGPEFLIYFQGTGAADDSGLPNDRFFAVRPEGSVSTLKIQRTERGDSAVYLCASSFTSGGGGNEQFFGPGTRLTVL.

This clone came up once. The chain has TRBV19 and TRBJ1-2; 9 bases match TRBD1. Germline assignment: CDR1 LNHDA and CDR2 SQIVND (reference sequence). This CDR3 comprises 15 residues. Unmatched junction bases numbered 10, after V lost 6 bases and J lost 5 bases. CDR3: CASRQAPDRGYGYTF. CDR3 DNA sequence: TGTGCCAGTAGACAGGCCCCAGACAGGGGGTATGGCTACACCTTC.

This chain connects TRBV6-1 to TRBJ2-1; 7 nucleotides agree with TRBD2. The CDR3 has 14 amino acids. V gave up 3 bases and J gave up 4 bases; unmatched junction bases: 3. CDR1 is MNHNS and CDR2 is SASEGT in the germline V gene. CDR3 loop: CASSEGGSYNEQFF. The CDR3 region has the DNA TGTGCCAGCAGTGAGGGCGGGAGTTACAATGAGCAGTTCTTC.

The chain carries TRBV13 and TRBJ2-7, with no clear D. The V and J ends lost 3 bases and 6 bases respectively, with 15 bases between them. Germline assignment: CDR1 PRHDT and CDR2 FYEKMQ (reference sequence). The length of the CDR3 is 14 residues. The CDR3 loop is CASSLRGRKTEQYF. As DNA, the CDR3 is TGTGCCAGCAGCTTGAGAGGTCGGAAAACCGAGCAGTACTTC.

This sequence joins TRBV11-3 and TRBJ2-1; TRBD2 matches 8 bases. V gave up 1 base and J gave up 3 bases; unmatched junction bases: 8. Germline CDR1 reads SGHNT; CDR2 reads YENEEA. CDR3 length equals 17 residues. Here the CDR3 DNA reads TGTGCCAGCAGCTTAGTAAGCTCCAGCGGGGGCTACAATGAGCAGTTCTTC. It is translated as CASSLVSSSGGYNEQFF.

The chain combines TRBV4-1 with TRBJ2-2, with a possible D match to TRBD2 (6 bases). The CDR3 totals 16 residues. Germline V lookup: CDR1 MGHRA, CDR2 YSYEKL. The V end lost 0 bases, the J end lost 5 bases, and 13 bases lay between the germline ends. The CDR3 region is CASSQDVGSGTGELFF. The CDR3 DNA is TGCGCCAGCAGCCAAGATGTCGGGAGTGGAACCGGGGAGCTGTTTTTT.

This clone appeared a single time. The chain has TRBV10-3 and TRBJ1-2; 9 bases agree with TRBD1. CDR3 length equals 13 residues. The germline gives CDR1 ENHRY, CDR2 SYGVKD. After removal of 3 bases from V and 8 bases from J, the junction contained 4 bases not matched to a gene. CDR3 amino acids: CAISDGTGPGYTF. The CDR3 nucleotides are TGTGCCATCAGTGACGGGACAGGGCCGGGCTACACCTTC.

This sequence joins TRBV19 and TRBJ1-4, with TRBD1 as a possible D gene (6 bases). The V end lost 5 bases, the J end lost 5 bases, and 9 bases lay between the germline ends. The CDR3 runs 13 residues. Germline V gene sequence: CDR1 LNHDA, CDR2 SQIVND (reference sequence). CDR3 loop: CASSSGTNEKLFF. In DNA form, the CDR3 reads TGTGCCAGTAGTTCCGGGACAAATGAAAAACTGTTTTTT.

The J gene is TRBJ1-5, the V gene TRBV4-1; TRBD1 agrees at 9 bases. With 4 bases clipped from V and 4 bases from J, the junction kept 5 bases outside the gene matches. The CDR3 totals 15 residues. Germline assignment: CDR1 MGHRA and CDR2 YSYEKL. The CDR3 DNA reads TGCGCCAGCAGCCTAACAGGGGGCGGGAATCAGCCCCAGCATTTT. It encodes CASSLTGGGNQPQHF.

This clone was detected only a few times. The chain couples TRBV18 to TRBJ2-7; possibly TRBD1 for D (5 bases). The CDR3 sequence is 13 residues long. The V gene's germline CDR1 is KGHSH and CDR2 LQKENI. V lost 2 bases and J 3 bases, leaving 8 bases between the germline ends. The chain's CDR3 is CASSPRGIYEQYF. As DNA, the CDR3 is TGTGCCAGCTCACCAAGGGGAATCTACGAGCAGTACTTC.

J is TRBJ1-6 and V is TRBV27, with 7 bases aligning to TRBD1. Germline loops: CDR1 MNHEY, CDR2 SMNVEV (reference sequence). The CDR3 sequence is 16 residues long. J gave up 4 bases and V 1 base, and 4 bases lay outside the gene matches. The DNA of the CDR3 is TGTGCCAGCAGTTTATGGTCGGGACAGTATAATTCACCCCTCCACTTT. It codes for CASSLWSGQYNSPLHF.